Below, 5 T cell receptor beta chains from the same sample are listed, as sequenced in a study of long-term antiretroviral therapy in people with HIV. Run at survey level, the immunoSEQ assay was version v3.0. The assay was immunoSEQ multiplex PCR, and TCRdb's table has in-frame clones only and misses some. The sample lists 35,000 to 45,000 clones; less than 90% were seen once. Sequenced material: unsorted PBMCs, taken 1 year after starting antiretroviral therapy. The receptors here all came from a man aged 18-30 years with HIV.

The CDR3 region is CSVPDIRDTKAFF. The DNA for the CDR3 is TGCAGCGTTCCTGACATACGCGACACGAAGGCTTTCTTT. The gene calls are TRBV29-1 and TRBJ1-1; D gene unclear. V was cut by 5 bases and J by 11 bases, with 21 bases left in between. The length of the CDR3 is 13 residues. The germline CDR1 and CDR2 sequences are SQVTM and ANQGSEA.

This clone was counted only a few times. The chain links TRBV18 to TRBJ1-5, with D maybe TRBD1 (6 bases). Germline V CDR1 and CDR2: KGHSH, LQKENI. The CDR3 covers 15 residues. Trimming shortened V by 2 bases and J by 1 base, and 9 bases separated the two germline ends. DNA for the CDR3: TGTGCCAGCTCACCAGATCAGGGGAGCAATCAGCCCCAGCATTTT. Translated, it gives CASSPDQGSNQPQHF.

This clone has just one count. The chain uses TRBV5-1 and TRBJ2-1, with 13 nucleotides matching TRBD2. The trim removed 3 bases at V and 8 bases at J, leaving 5 bases unmatched. This CDR3 has 15 amino acids. Germline V lookup: CDR1 SGHRS, CDR2 YFSETQ. CDR3 sequence: CASSSGLAGAYEQFF. Here the CDR3 DNA reads TGCGCCAGCAGCTCAGGACTAGCGGGAGCGTATGAGCAGTTCTTC.

CDR3 in amino acids: CASRWTEGVYNEQFF. In DNA, the CDR3 is TGTGCCAGCAGATGGACGGAAGGGGTCTACAATGAGCAGTTCTTC. The chain couples TRBV6-1 to TRBJ2-1; D perhaps matches TRBD1 (5 bases). This CDR3 contains 15 residues. Looked up from germline, CDR1 is MNHNS and CDR2 is SASEGT. V was trimmed by 6 bases and J by 3 bases, leaving 15 bases between them.

The chain combines TRBV14 with TRBJ2-5, with 8 bases lining up with TRBD2. Per the germline V gene, CDR1 is SGHDN and CDR2 is FVKESK. The CDR3 totals 15 residues. Trimming removed 1 base from V and 4 bases from J; junction bases left unmatched: 5. As DNA, the CDR3 is TGTGCCAGCAGCCAAGTCGGGGGGGAAGGAGAGACCCAGTACTTC. As protein: CASSQVGGEGETQYF. Using reference TRBV14 and TRBJ2-5 for the parts outside the CDR3, the full variable domain is EAGVTQFPSHSVIEKGQTVTLRCDPISGHDNLYWYRRVMGKEIKFLLHFVKESKQDESGMPNNRFLAERTGGTYSTLKVQPAELEDSGVYFCASSQVGGEGETQYFGPGTRLLVL.